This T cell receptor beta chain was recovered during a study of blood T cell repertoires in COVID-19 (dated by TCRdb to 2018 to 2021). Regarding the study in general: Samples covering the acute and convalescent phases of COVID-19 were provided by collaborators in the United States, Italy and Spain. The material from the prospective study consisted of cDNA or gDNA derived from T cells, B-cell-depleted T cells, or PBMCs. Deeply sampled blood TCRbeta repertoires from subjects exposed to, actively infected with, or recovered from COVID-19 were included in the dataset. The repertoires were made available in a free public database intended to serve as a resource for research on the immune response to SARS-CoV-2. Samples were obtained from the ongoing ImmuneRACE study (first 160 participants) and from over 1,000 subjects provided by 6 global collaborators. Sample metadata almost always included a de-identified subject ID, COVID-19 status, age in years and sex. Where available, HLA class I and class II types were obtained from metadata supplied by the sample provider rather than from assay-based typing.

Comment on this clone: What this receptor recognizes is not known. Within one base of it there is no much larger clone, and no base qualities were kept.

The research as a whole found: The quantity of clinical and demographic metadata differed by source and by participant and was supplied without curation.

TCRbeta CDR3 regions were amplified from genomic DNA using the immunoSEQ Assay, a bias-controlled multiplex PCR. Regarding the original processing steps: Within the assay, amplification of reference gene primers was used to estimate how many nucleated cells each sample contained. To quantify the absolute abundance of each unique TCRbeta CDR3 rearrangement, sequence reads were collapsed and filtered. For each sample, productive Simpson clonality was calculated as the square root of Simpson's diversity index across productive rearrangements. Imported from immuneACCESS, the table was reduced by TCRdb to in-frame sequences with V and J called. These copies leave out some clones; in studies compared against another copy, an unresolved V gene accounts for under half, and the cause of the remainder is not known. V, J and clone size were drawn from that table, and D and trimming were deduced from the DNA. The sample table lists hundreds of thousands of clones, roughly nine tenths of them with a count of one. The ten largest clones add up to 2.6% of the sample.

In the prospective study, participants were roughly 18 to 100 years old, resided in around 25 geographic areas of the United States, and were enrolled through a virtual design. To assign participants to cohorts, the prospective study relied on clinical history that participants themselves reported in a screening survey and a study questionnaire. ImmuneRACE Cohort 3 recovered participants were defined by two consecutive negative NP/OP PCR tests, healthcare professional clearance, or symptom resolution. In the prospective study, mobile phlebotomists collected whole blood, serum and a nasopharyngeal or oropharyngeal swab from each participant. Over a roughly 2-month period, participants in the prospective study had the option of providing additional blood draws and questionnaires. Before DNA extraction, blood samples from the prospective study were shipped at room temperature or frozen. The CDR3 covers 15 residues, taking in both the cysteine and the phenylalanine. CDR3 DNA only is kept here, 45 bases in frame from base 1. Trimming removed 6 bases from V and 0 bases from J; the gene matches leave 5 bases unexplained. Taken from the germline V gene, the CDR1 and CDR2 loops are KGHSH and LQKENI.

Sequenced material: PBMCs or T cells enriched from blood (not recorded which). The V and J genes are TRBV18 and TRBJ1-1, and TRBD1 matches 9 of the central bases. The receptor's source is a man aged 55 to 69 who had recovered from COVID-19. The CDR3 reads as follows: CASSRTGALNTEAFF. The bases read TGTGCCAGCTCCCGGACAGGGGCCTTGAACACTGAAGCTTTCTTT.